These 25 T cell receptor beta chains were sequenced from one sample in a study of T cell responses to AZD1222 COVID-19 vaccine. Using immunoSEQ multiplex PCR, the repertoire was profiled, and TCRdb retains in-frame clones only, with some absent. The table has 45,000 to 55,000 clones, 65% to 80% seen once. Sequencing used peripheral blood, obtained on day 0 of MenACWY control vaccination. The receptors were gathered from an adult in good health.

The CDR3 DNA follows: TGTGCCAGCAGCCAAGAAATTCCCACGGGTGGCTACACCTTC. Its protein product is CASSQEIPTGGYTF. This sequence joins TRBV3-1 (or the pseudogene TRBV3-2) and TRBJ1-2, with D uncertain. Trimming removed 0 bases from V and 7 bases from J, with 12 bases in between. Germline V gene sequence: CDR1 LGHDT, CDR2 YNNKEL (reference sequence). The CDR3 runs to 14 residues.

The chain combines TRBV7-2 with TRBJ2-7; D may be TRBD1 (5 bases). V lost 2 bases and J lost 6, with 11 bases in between. CDR1 and CDR2 from the germline V gene are SGHTA and FQGNSA. The CDR3 spans 13 residues. CDR3 nucleotides: TGTGCCAGCAGCTTACCAGGGCAACTCGAGCAGTACTTC. Translated: CASSLPGQLEQYF.

The chain employs TRBV4-1 and TRBJ2-1; possibly TRBD2 for D (5 bases). The CDR3 sequence is 15 residues long. Per the germline V gene, CDR1 is MGHRA and CDR2 is YSYEKL. Trimming cost V 4 bases and J 7 bases, with 17 bases left between them. The CDR3 is CASSPDPGIYNEQFF. Written as DNA, the CDR3 is TGCGCCAGCAGCCCCGATCCCGGGATCTATAATGAGCAGTTCTTC.

The V gene is TRBV9, the J gene TRBJ1-2, with 7 bases identical to TRBD1. The germline CDR1 and CDR2 sequences are SGDLS and YYNGEE. V was pared by 0 bases and J by 7 bases, with 6 bases of the junction left unmatched. The CDR3 totals 14 residues. The CDR3 loop reads CASSVGEGGFGYTF. The CDR3 DNA is TGTGCCAGCAGCGTAGGGGAAGGGGGCTTTGGCTACACCTTC.

This clone was counted between two and nine times. J is TRBJ2-1 and V is TRBV2; D is uncertain. V lost 5 bases to trimming and J lost 7 bases, with 12 bases between them. The CDR3 is made up of 13 amino acids. In germline, CDR1 is SNHLY, CDR2 FYNNEI. The CDR3 region is CASSKTIWNEQFF. CDR3 DNA: TGTGCCAGCAGTAAGACCATTTGGAATGAGCAGTTCTTC.

The chain combines TRBV19 with TRBJ2-6; D ambiguous. The CDR3 is 16 amino acids. The germline gives CDR1 LNHDA, CDR2 SQIVND (reference sequence). V gave up 7 bases and J gave up 2 bases, with 15 bases separating them. CDR3 in DNA: TGTGCCAGTAATCGTGGGAAGGCTCCTGGGGCCAACGTCCTGACTTTC. This translates into CASNRGKAPGANVLTF.

V is TRBV14 and J is TRBJ1-5, with D unresolved. CDR1 is SGHDN and CDR2 is FVKESK in the germline V gene. Trimming took 0 bases from V and 0 from J, leaving 9 bases between them. The CDR3 runs to 16 residues. DNA of the CDR3: TGTGCCAGCAGCCAAGAAAAAGGATATAGCAATCAGCCCCAGCATTTT. Protein sequence: CASSQEKGYSNQPQHF. Variable domain in full (rest from reference TRBV14 and TRBJ1-5): EAGVTQFPSHSVIEKGQTVTLRCDPISGHDNLYWYRRVMGKEIKFLLHFVKESKQDESGMPNNRFLAERTGGTYSTLKVQPAELEDSGVYFCASSQEKGYSNQPQHFGDGTRLSIL.

V and J are TRBV10-1 and TRBJ1-2; the D is unclear. The CDR3 has 13 residues. Germline V gene lookup returns CDR1 WNHNN and CDR2 SYGVQD (reference sequence). Trimming left V 4 bases short and J 8 bases short, with 14 bases between. The CDR3 sequence is CASSASRGRGYTF. CDR3 coding DNA: TGCGCCAGCAGTGCCTCGCGAGGGCGCGGCTACACCTTC.

The rearrangement uses TRBV2 and TRBJ1-1; tentative D call: TRBD1 (5 bases). The CDR3 extends over 13 amino acids. Trimming stripped 8 bases from V and 1 base from J, with 11 bases between. Looked up from germline, CDR1 is SNHLY and CDR2 is FYNNEI. Here the CDR3 reads CASEGRENTEAFF. The DNA for the CDR3 is TGTGCCAGCGAGGGGAGGGAGAACACTGAAGCTTTCTTT.

This clone was counted only a few times. The CDR3 loop is CAVSSASENNSPLHF. The CDR3 coding sequence is TGTGCCGTATCATCAGCGTCGGAGAATAATTCACCCCTCCACTTT. The chain combines TRBV6-5 with TRBJ1-6; D not resolved. The germline CDR1 and CDR2 sequences are MNHEY and SVGAGI. The germline V and J ends were trimmed by 11 bases and 5 bases, with 19 bases remaining between them. The CDR3 runs 15 residues.

The count of this clone is one. The gene calls are TRBV20-1 and TRBJ1-3; D gene unclear. The germline gives CDR1 DFQATT, CDR2 SNEGSKA (reference sequence). V shed 7 bases and J shed 4 bases, with 8 bases lying between them. This CDR3 spans 11 amino acids. The CDR3 reads CSVLVGNTIYF. The DNA of the CDR3 is TGCAGTGTCCTCGTAGGAAACACCATATATTTT.

The chain is built from TRBV7-2 and TRBJ2-5; tentative D call: TRBD2 (5 bases). The CDR3 consists of 14 residues. V dropped 1 base and J dropped 0 bases, with 6 bases sitting between them. Per germline, CDR1 SGHTA and CDR2 FQGNSA. This CDR3 is CASSLGGYQETQYF. As DNA, the CDR3 is TGTGCCAGCAGCTTAGGCGGGTACCAAGAGACCCAGTACTTC.

The V call is TRBV29-1, the J call TRBJ2-2; 9 nucleotides align to TRBD2. Germline trimming cut 3 bases from V and 8 bases from J; bases unmatched to any gene: 10. This CDR3 contains 15 residues. Germline V gene lookup returns CDR1 SQVTM and CDR2 ANQGSEA. CDR3 nucleotides: TGCAGCGTTGATGGCCTAGCGGGGCGTTGGGGGGAGCTGTTTTTT. This translates into CSVDGLAGRWGELFF.

In DNA form, the CDR3 reads TGTGCCATCAGTGACAGGACTAGCGGGGGCTATGAGCAGTTCTTC. It specifies CAISDRTSGGYEQFF. This chain joins TRBV10-3 and TRBJ2-1, with 13 bases aligning to TRBD2. CDR1 and CDR2 from the germline V gene are ENHRY and SYGVKD. The CDR3 covers 15 residues. J was trimmed by 8 bases and V by 3 bases; bases with no gene match: 4.

The chain has TRBV10-1 and TRBJ1-4; D remains ambiguous. The CDR3 is made up of 15 amino acids. With 5 bases removed from V and 3 bases from J, the gap between germline ends came to 13 bases. CDR1 WNHNN and CDR2 SYGVQD come from the germline V gene (reference sequence). The CDR3 protein is CASSPGPASNEKLFF. The CDR3 DNA reads TGCGCCAGCAGTCCGGGCCCGGCCTCTAATGAAAAACTGTTTTTT.

This chain uses TRBV6-1 with TRBJ1-5; no firm D call. The germline V and J ends were trimmed by 2 bases and 0 bases, with 5 bases remaining between them. The length of the CDR3 is 14 residues. Germline assignment: CDR1 MNHNS and CDR2 SASEGT. CDR3 DNA: TGTGCCAGCAGTGAAACGGTTAGCAATCAGCCCCAGCATTTT. Its translation: CASSETVSNQPQHF.

Here the CDR3 DNA reads TGTGCCAGCAGCCTAGACAGGGCCGGAAACACCATATATTTT. This codes for CASSLDRAGNTIYF. The rearrangement uses TRBV5-4 and TRBJ1-3; 7 nucleotides align to TRBD1. V was clipped by 4 bases and J by 4 bases; unmatched bases: 5. The CDR3 is 14 residues long. CDR1 is SGHNT, CDR2 YYREEE, per germline (reference sequence).

The rearrangement joins TRBV11-2 to TRBJ1-3; D possibly corresponds to TRBD1 (5 bases). V gave up 4 bases and J gave up 2 bases, with 9 bases separating them. CDR1 is SGHAT, CDR2 FQNNGV, per germline. The CDR3 sequence is 14 residues long. The CDR3 region has the DNA TGTGCCAGCAGCTGGGGGGGGACTGGAAACACCATATATTTT. Its translation: CASSWGGTGNTIYF.

The J gene is TRBJ1-2, the V gene TRBV5-1; unclear D gene. Germline V CDR1 and CDR2: SGHRS, YFSETQ. Trimming pared 3 bases from V and 0 bases from J, leaving 6 bases between. CDR3 length: 13 residues. CDR3 coding DNA: TGCGCCAGCAGCTCTACCGCTAACTATGGCTACACCTTC. This translates into CASSSTANYGYTF.

The gene calls are TRBV19 and TRBJ2-7, with D perhaps matching TRBD1 (7 bases). The CDR3 extends over 13 amino acids. Germline CDR1 is LNHDA and CDR2 is SQIVND (reference sequence). Deletions cut 2 bases from V and 6 bases from J, with 11 bases between. The CDR3 sequence is CASSINRGGEQYF. The DNA for the CDR3 is TGTGCCAGTAGTATAAACAGGGGAGGCGAGCAGTACTTC.

This clone appeared once. This chain connects TRBV6-5 to TRBJ1-5; D is perhaps TRBD1 (6 bases). Trimming removed 8 bases from V and 7 bases from J, with 12 bases in between. Germline CDR1 and CDR2: MNHEY and SVGAGI. This CDR3 comprises 12 residues. The CDR3 DNA is TGTGCCAGCCAGCTACAGGGACAGCCCCAGCATTTT. Its protein is CASQLQGQPQHF.

This chain joins TRBV3-1 (or the pseudogene TRBV3-2) and TRBJ1-6; tentative D call: TRBD1 (6 bases). Germline CDR1 LGHDT, CDR2 YNNKEL (reference sequence). This CDR3 contains 16 residues. V was trimmed by 0 bases and J by 5 bases, leaving 11 bases between them. The CDR3 sequence: CASSQDGGENNSPLHF. As DNA, the CDR3 is TGTGCCAGCAGCCAAGATGGGGGCGAGAATAATTCACCCCTCCACTTT.

CDR3 bases: TGCAGCGTTGAAGATGGTCTCTACACAGATACGCAGTATTTT. As protein: CSVEDGLYTDTQYF. V usage is TRBV29-1 and J usage is TRBJ2-3; D gene ambiguous. V lost 0 bases to trimming and J lost 2 bases, with 9 bases between them. Germline V gene sequence: CDR1 SQVTM, CDR2 ANQGSEA. There are 14 residues in the CDR3.

This clone came up once. In nucleotides, the CDR3 is TGTGCCAGCAGTCAGACAGGGGGCTGGTTTGGCTACACCTTC. Its translation is CASSQTGGWFGYTF. V gene TRBV27 combines with J gene TRBJ1-2, with 10 bases aligning to TRBD1. J was trimmed by 7 bases and V by 5 bases; bases with no gene match: 7. Germline CDR1 is MNHEY and CDR2 is SMNVEV (reference sequence). This CDR3 spans 14 amino acids.

As for this clone: Other DNA sequences within the sample encode an identical CDR3. V usage is TRBV11-2 and J usage is TRBJ1-1; D gene unclear. V lost 1 base to trimming and J lost 1 base, with 10 bases between them. This CDR3 spans 15 amino acids. Germline CDR1 is SGHAT and CDR2 is FQNNGV. The CDR3 sequence: CASSLVVGGNTEAFF. The CDR3, as DNA: TGTGCCAGCAGCTTAGTGGTAGGCGGGAACACTGAAGCTTTCTTT.